A single T cell receptor beta chain is shown here with its context. Antigen unknown. The data derive from a study of OX40 agonist ivuxolimab in advanced cancers. Sequencing used immunoSEQ multiplex PCR; TCRdb keeps in-frame clones, though not all of them. The sample has approximately 86,000 clones; roughly 86% are singletons. Study conclusions and caveats: CD8+ T cells showed, on average, more clonal expansion than CD4+ cells.

Trimming took off 4 bases at V and 0 bases at J, with 10 bases between the two ends. CDR1 KGHSH and CDR2 LQKENI come from the germline V gene. There are 15 residues in the CDR3. Sequencing used CD4+ or CD8+ T cells sorted from blood, obtained in a trial of the OX40 agonist ivuxolimab. The sequence was obtained from an adult with an advanced solid tumor such as melanoma, head and neck, liver or kidney cancer. The chain links TRBV18 to TRBJ2-1, with D possibly TRBD2 on 5 matching bases. The CDR3 sequence: CASSRDYSSYNEQFF. DNA for the CDR3: TGTGCCAGCTCACGAGACTATAGCTCCTACAATGAGCAGTTCTTC.